The 9 T cell receptor beta chains in this list originate from one sample, sequenced in a study of T-cell reconstitution after alpha-beta-depleted transplantation in children. As it was prepared, the TCRbeta library received unique molecular identifiers. TCRdb reprocessed the PCR reads via MiXCR and lists one record per CDR3 protein. This table has fewer than 550,000 distinct CDR3 sequences, about 11% appearing once. The sample was PBMCs from the stem cell graft donor, taken from the stem cell graft. The receptor source for this set is a human donor who donated a stem cell graft to a child with acute myeloid leukemia.

The sample holds many counts of this clonotype. This rearrangement joins TRBV7-3 to TRBJ1-1, with a possible D match to TRBD1 (6 bases). Trimming pared 5 bases from V and 6 bases from J, leaving 16 bases between. Germline-derived CDR1 and CDR2 are SGHTA and FQGTGA. This CDR3 has 14 residues. This CDR3 reads CASSRTGSGAEAFF. CDR3 coding DNA: TGTGCCAGCAGCCGAACAGGGAGCGGGGCTGAAGCTTTCTTT.

The chain uses TRBV20-1 and TRBJ1-5; D is perhaps TRBD1 (6 bases). Trimming took 3 bases from V and 0 from J, leaving 12 bases between them. This CDR3 is built from 15 residues. CDR1 and CDR2 from the germline V gene are DFQATT and SNEGSKA (reference sequence). For the CDR3, the DNA is TGCAGTGCTAGGGCCATAGGGGGTAGCAATCAGCCCCAGCATTTT. Amino acid sequence: CSARAIGGSNQPQHF.

The chain is built from TRBV7-8 and TRBJ2-7; 10 positions agree with TRBD2. Per germline, CDR1 SGHVS and CDR2 FQNEAQ. The CDR3 sequence is 13 residues long. The V and J ends lost 7 bases and 2 bases, in that order; junction bases with no gene match: 2. In DNA, the CDR3 is TGTGCCAGCATAGGGACTAGCGCCTACGAGCAGTACTTC. This translates into CASIGTSAYEQYF.

The chain uses TRBV7-6 and TRBJ2-2, with 10 bases identical to TRBD1. The CDR3 is 15 residues long. Trimming cost V 5 bases and J 3 bases; bases outside gene matches: 3. Germline lookup yields CDR1 SGHVS and CDR2 FNYEAQ. The CDR3 region has the DNA TGTGCCAGCAGCGCTGGACAGGGGGACACCGGGGAGCTGTTTTTT. This gives the protein CASSAGQGDTGELFF.

This clonotype was found a few times. CDR3 loop: CSARVGGGPGEQFF. CDR3 nucleotide sequence: TGCAGTGCTAGAGTTGGGGGGGGGCCTGGTGAGCAGTTCTTC. The chain couples TRBV20-1 to TRBJ2-1; D is perhaps TRBD2 (7 bases). The CDR3 covers 14 residues. V was trimmed by 1 base and J by 9 bases, leaving 16 bases between them. Germline CDR1 is DFQATT and CDR2 is SNEGSKA (reference sequence).

In this sample, this clonotype turned up a few times. This sequence joins TRBV5-1 and TRBJ2-3; tentative D call: TRBD2 (5 bases). The length of the CDR3 is 13 residues. The V gene lost 6 bases and the J gene lost 1 base, with 9 bases spanning the gap. The germline V gene encodes CDR1 SGHRS and CDR2 YFSETQ. The CDR3 DNA reads TGCGCCAGCAAGGATAGCGGCACAGATACGCAGTATTTT. It translates to CASKDSGTDTQYF.

This clonotype was counted a few times. This chain links TRBV20-1 with TRBJ2-7, with D unresolved. Trimming removed 0 bases at V and 0 bases at J, with 15 bases between. CDR3 length: 16 residues. Germline CDR1 reads DFQATT; CDR2 reads SNEGSKA (reference sequence). CDR3 region: CSARDHIGRSSYEQYF. Here the CDR3 DNA reads TGCAGTGCTAGAGATCACATCGGTAGGAGCTCCTACGAGCAGTACTTC.

The chain carries TRBV7-9 and TRBJ2-1; D is unresolved. CDR1 and CDR2 from the germline V gene are SEHNR and FQNEAQ (reference sequence). The CDR3 length is 13 residues. The V and J ends lost 5 bases and 4 bases respectively, with 9 bases between them. In DNA form, the CDR3 reads TGTGCCAGCAGCAGCCAAGTATACAATGAGCAGTTCTTC. Amino acids: CASSSQVYNEQFF.

This clonotype appeared a few times. The chain uses TRBV5-5 and TRBJ2-1, with TRBD2 identical over 7 bases. CDR3 length: 16 residues. Trimming cost V 3 bases and J 0 bases; bases outside gene matches: 6. Germline loops: CDR1 SGHKS, CDR2 YYEKEE (reference sequence). CDR3: CASSSQTSVSYNEQFF. DNA of the CDR3: TGTGCCAGCAGCTCGCAAACTAGCGTCTCCTACAATGAGCAGTTCTTC.